Listed here are 25 T cell receptor beta chains from one sample, sequenced in a study of T cell responses to AZD1222 COVID-19 vaccine. Clones were read by immunoSEQ multiplex PCR, and TCRdb kept only the in-frame ones, dropping some. The sample records 95,000 to 150,000 clones, approximately 83% being singletons. Here the sequenced sample was peripheral blood, taken on day 0 of AZD1222 vaccination. These receptors all stem from an adult in good health.

The V and J genes are TRBV7-8 and TRBJ1-1; D remains ambiguous. This CDR3 contains 17 residues. V was trimmed by 2 bases and J by 0 bases, leaving 16 bases between them. The V gene's germline CDR1 is SGHVS and CDR2 FQNEAQ. Written as DNA, the CDR3 is TGTGCCAGCAGCTTAAGTTCTACGTCCGAGTTGAACACTGAAGCTTTCTTT. Protein sequence: CASSLSSTSELNTEAFF.

This chain links TRBV30 with TRBJ1-3; tentative D call: TRBD1 (5 bases). This CDR3 is 15 amino acids long. Trimming cost V 3 bases and J 0 bases, with 12 bases left between them. The germline V gene has CDR1 GTSNPN and CDR2 SVGIG (reference sequence). The DNA for the CDR3 is TGTGCCTGGAGCCTAGGGGATAGCTCTGGAAACACCATATATTTT. This codes for CAWSLGDSSGNTIYF.

J is TRBJ1-5 and V is TRBV10-3; 8 bases are shared with TRBD1. The J segment lost 5 bases and the V segment lost 5 bases, leaving 8 bases of the junction unmatched. The germline V gene has CDR1 ENHRY and CDR2 SYGVKD. This CDR3 is 15 amino acids long. CDR3 sequence (DNA): TGTGCCATCAGTCCCGGACAGGGATCCGATCAGCCCCAGCATTTT. Its translation: CAISPGQGSDQPQHF.

This clone has only a few counts. The chain recombines TRBV2 with TRBJ2-7, with 10 bases aligning to TRBD1. V trimming: 6 bases; J trimming: 2 bases; junction bases outside the gene matches: 7. Germline V gene sequence: CDR1 SNHLY, CDR2 FYNNEI. The CDR3 runs 15 residues. The CDR3: CASSAGTGDAYEQYF. The CDR3 coding sequence is TGTGCCAGCAGCGCTGGGACAGGGGACGCCTACGAGCAGTACTTC. The whole variable domain, remainder taken from reference TRBV2 and TRBJ2-7, is EPEVTQTPSHQVTQMGQEVILRCVPISNHLYFYWYRQILGQKVEFLVSFYNNEISEKSEIFDDQFSVERPDGSNFTLKIRSTKLEDSAMYFCASSAGTGDAYEQYFGPGTRLTVT.

The J gene is TRBJ1-2, the V gene TRBV19; 8 bases match TRBD1. CDR1 is LNHDA and CDR2 is SQIVND in the germline V gene (reference sequence). V lost 6 bases, J lost 3 bases, and 6 bases stayed unmatched. This CDR3 has 14 residues. The CDR3 loop is CASSDRGSYYGYTF. CDR3 sequence (DNA): TGTGCCAGTAGCGACAGGGGATCGTACTATGGCTACACCTTC.

V is TRBV30 and J is TRBJ1-2; the D gene is possibly TRBD1 (6 bases). Germline values: CDR1 GTSNPN, CDR2 SVGIG (reference sequence). CDR3 length equals 14 residues. Trimming removed 2 bases at V and 6 bases at J, with 16 bases between. The CDR3 coding sequence is TGTGCCTGGAGTCCCCGACAAGGGGGGGATGGCTACACCTTC. Protein sequence: CAWSPRQGGDGYTF.

The chain couples TRBV5-1 to TRBJ1-1, with D perhaps matching TRBD1 (5 bases). V lost 3 bases to trimming and J lost 7 bases, with 13 bases between them. The CDR3 contains 13 residues. The germline V gene encodes CDR1 SGHRS and CDR2 YFSETQ. CDR3 amino acids: CASSSQGGHEAFF. DNA for the CDR3: TGCGCCAGCAGCTCGCAGGGTGGGCATGAAGCTTTCTTT.

The CDR3 reads CASSQRTSGTGETQYF. CDR3 DNA sequence: TGTGCCAGCAGCCAACGGACTAGCGGGACGGGAGAGACCCAGTACTTC. This chain connects TRBV3-1 (or the pseudogene TRBV3-2) to TRBJ2-5, with TRBD2 matching over 12 bases. Germline V lookup: CDR1 LGHDT, CDR2 YNNKEL (reference sequence). The CDR3 contains 16 residues. Trimming took 2 bases from V and 4 from J; bases not matched to a gene: 5.

The chain employs TRBV3-1 (or the pseudogene TRBV3-2) and TRBJ2-7; the match to TRBD1 covers 8 bases. This CDR3 is built from 14 residues. Germline CDR1 and CDR2: LGHDT and YNNKEL (reference sequence). Trimming at V came to 4 bases and at J to 2 bases, leaving 4 bases not matched to a gene. The CDR3 DNA is TGTGCCAGCAGCCTAGGACAGGGCCCCTACGAGCAGTACTTC. Translated: CASSLGQGPYEQYF.

J is TRBJ1-1 and V is TRBV5-5; D uncertain. Looked up from germline, CDR1 is SGHKS and CDR2 is YYEKEE (reference sequence). The CDR3 extends over 16 amino acids. Deletions cut 2 bases from V and 3 bases from J, with 17 bases between. The CDR3 DNA is TGTGCCAGCAGCTTAGATCGGGGTTTCTGGGACACTGAAGCTTTCTTT. Residues: CASSLDRGFWDTEAFF.

The genes are TRBV12-3 or TRBV12-4 and TRBJ2-7; D uncertain. The V gene lost 6 bases and the J gene lost 0 bases, with 9 bases spanning the gap. The CDR3 is made up of 13 amino acids. The CDR3 sequence: CASSPQASYEQYF. DNA of the CDR3: TGTGCCAGCAGCCCCCAGGCCTCCTACGAGCAGTACTTC.

The genes are TRBV5-4 and TRBJ2-7; 9 nucleotides align to TRBD2. The CDR3 runs to 14 residues. Losses at the gene ends were 4 bases for V and 4 bases for J; bases not matched to a gene: 6. CDR1 and CDR2 from the germline V gene are SGHNT and YYREEE (reference sequence). As DNA, the CDR3 is TGTGCCAGCAGCCCAGGACTAGCGCCTTACGAGCAGTACTTC. Translating gives CASSPGLAPYEQYF. The full variable domain, rest sourced from reference TRBV5-4 and TRBJ2-7, is ETGVTQSPTHLIKTRGQQVTLRCSSQSGHNTVSWYQQALGQGPQFIFQYYREEENGRGNFPPRFSGLQFPNYSSELNVNALELDDSALYLCASSPGLAPYEQYFGPGTRLTVT.

The chain carries TRBV19 and TRBJ2-7; TRBD2 is a possible D gene (6 bases). Germline CDR1 LNHDA, CDR2 SQIVND (reference sequence). The V gene lost 6 bases and the J gene lost 9 bases, with 21 bases spanning the gap. This CDR3 region has 14 residues. This CDR3 reads CASSQGLGGVWQYF. The CDR3 bases are TGTGCCAGTAGCCAGGGACTGGGAGGTGTCTGGCAGTACTTC.

The chain combines TRBV6-2 or TRBV6-3 with TRBJ2-1; D possibly matches TRBD1 or TRBD2 (6 bases each). The length of the CDR3 is 15 residues. Deletions cut 2 bases from V and 3 bases from J, with 11 bases between. Germline CDR1 is MNHEY and CDR2 is SVGEGT. DNA for the CDR3: TGTGCCAGCAGTTACACGGGGGCAAGCTACAATGAGCAGTTCTTC. Translating it yields CASSYTGASYNEQFF.

The rearrangement joins TRBV3-1 (or the pseudogene TRBV3-2) to TRBJ2-7; no clear D. Per germline, CDR1 LGHDT and CDR2 YNNKEL (reference sequence). Trimming cost V 0 bases and J 3 bases, with 6 bases left between them. CDR3 length: 13 residues. This CDR3 reads CASSQDRLYEQYF. The CDR3, as DNA: TGTGCCAGCAGCCAAGATAGGCTCTACGAGCAGTACTTC.

The rearrangement joins TRBV5-4 to TRBJ1-4; a possible D gene is TRBD1 (5 bases). This CDR3 contains 15 residues. V was clipped by 4 bases and J by 10 bases, with 20 bases between them. From germline, CDR1 is SGHNT and CDR2 YYREEE (reference sequence). CDR3 nucleotide sequence: TGTGCCAGCAGCCCCTGGGGGTTGGCGGGCGTAAAACTGTTTTTT. Translating gives CASSPWGLAGVKLFF.

This rearrangement joins TRBV29-1 to TRBJ2-7; TRBD1 aligns across 7 bases. V dropped 4 bases and J dropped 2; count of bases not matched to a gene: 11. This CDR3 region has 15 residues. Per germline, CDR1 SQVTM and CDR2 ANQGSEA. CDR3 in DNA: TGCAGCGTTGGTGATCGAGGACAGGAGGCCTACGAGCAGTACTTC. It is translated as CSVGDRGQEAYEQYF.

The rearrangement uses TRBV7-3 and TRBJ2-1; 12 bases fit TRBD2. This CDR3 comprises 14 residues. The junction had 5 bases not matched to a gene; V was cut back by 6 bases and J by 8 bases. Per the germline V gene, CDR1 is SGHTA and CDR2 is FQGTGA. The CDR3: CASSLAGGLDEQFF. The CDR3 DNA reads TGTGCCAGCAGTCTAGCGGGAGGGCTCGATGAGCAGTTCTTC. The complete variable domain, with remaining parts taken from reference TRBV7-3 and TRBJ2-1, reads GAGVSQTPSNKVTEKGKYVELRCDPISGHTALYWYRQSLGQGPEFLIYFQGTGAADDSGLPNDRFFAVRPEGSVSTLKIQRTERGDSAVYLCASSLAGGLDEQFFGPGTRLTVL.

V is TRBV25-1 and J is TRBJ1-2; weak D call: TRBD1 (6 bases). CDR1 and CDR2 (germline): MGHDK, SYGVNS. The V and J ends lost 0 bases and 3 bases respectively, with 14 bases between them. This CDR3 spans 16 amino acids. The CDR3 spells CASSEYQGMGDYGYTF. CDR3 DNA sequence: TGTGCCAGCAGTGAATATCAGGGGATGGGGGACTATGGCTACACCTTC.

This rearrangement joins TRBV27 to TRBJ1-1; D gene uncertain. This CDR3 comprises 12 residues. V lost 5 bases to trimming and J lost 4 bases, with 8 bases between them. CDR1 MNHEY and CDR2 SMNVEV come from the germline V gene (reference sequence). CDR3 sequence (DNA): TGTGCCAGCAGTCGTCGGGGCACTGAAGCTTTCTTT. Residues: CASSRRGTEAFF.

In this sample, this clone turned up once. The CDR3 DNA is TGTGCCAGCAGCTTATCGGGTTTTAGGAATGGCTACACCTTC. Its translation: CASSLSGFRNGYTF. This chain uses TRBV7-9 with TRBJ1-2; the D is unclear. Trimming took 2 bases from V and 6 from J, leaving 13 bases between them. Germline V gene sequence: CDR1 SEHNR, CDR2 FQNEAQ (reference sequence). The CDR3 runs to 14 residues.

The chain uses TRBV28 and TRBJ1-5; TRBD1 agrees at 8 bases. The CDR3 has 15 amino acids. Germline V gene lookup returns CDR1 MDHEN and CDR2 SYDVKM. V shed 3 bases and J 11 bases; nucleotides not matched to a gene: 12. The CDR3, as DNA: TGTGCCAGCAGTTTTGCTGGACAGGGAGGAAGGGCCCAGCATTTT. Translating gives CASSFAGQGGRAQHF.

The genes are TRBV7-2 and TRBJ1-4; D gene unclear. The V gene's germline CDR1 is SGHTA and CDR2 FQGNSA. Trimming cost V 6 bases and J 2 bases, with 13 bases left between them. This CDR3 is 15 amino acids long. CDR3 sequence: CASSYDAGTNEKLFF. CDR3 nucleotides: TGTGCCAGCAGTTATGATGCGGGGACTAATGAAAAACTGTTTTTT. The whole variable domain, remainder taken from reference TRBV7-2 and TRBJ1-4, is GAGVSQSPSNKVTEKGKDVELRCDPISGHTALYWYRQSLGQGLEFLIYFQGNSAPDKSGLPSDRFSAERTGGSVSTLTIQRTQQEDSAVYLCASSYDAGTNEKLFFGSGTQLSVL.

The chain links TRBV20-1 to TRBJ1-1, with 8 bases matching TRBD1. CDR3 length: 13 amino acids. V was pared by 5 bases and J by 4 bases, with 6 bases of the junction left unmatched. Germline values: CDR1 DFQATT, CDR2 SNEGSKA (reference sequence). CDR3 nucleotides: TGCAGTGCTGGTGGAACAGGGGGCACTGAAGCTTTCTTT. This codes for CSAGGTGGTEAFF.

The V and J genes are TRBV24-1 and TRBJ2-5; D remains ambiguous. There are 12 residues in the CDR3. The V end was cut by 4 bases, the J end by 2 bases, with 4 bases between. Per germline, CDR1 KGHDR and CDR2 SFDVKD. DNA of the CDR3: TGTGCCACCAGTGACCCTCAAGAGACCCAGTACTTC. This translates into CATSDPQETQYF.